What follows are 25 T cell receptor beta chains derived from one specimen sequenced in a study of shared clonotypes between healthy human individuals. Profiling relied on immunoSEQ multiplex PCR, and the TCRdb table lists in-frame clones only, not all of them. The data contain millions of clones, roughly 96% of them seen just once; the ten biggest clones take up 0.1% to 0.15%. Sequencing was carried out using naive CD4+ T cells sorted from blood. The sample's subset: CD45RA+ positively selected. The receptors were gathered from a man between 18 and 29 years old in good health.

This clone was observed once. This chain uses TRBV9 with TRBJ2-3; a possible D gene is TRBD2 (5 bases). The CDR3 runs 14 residues. The ends were cut back, 0 bases at V and 3 bases at J, with 8 bases in the middle. Germline loops: CDR1 SGDLS, CDR2 YYNGEE. CDR3 sequence reads: CASSVAGWTDTQYF. The CDR3 DNA reads TGTGCCAGCAGCGTAGCGGGGTGGACAGATACGCAGTATTTT.

The chain carries TRBV2 and TRBJ2-1, with 7 bases identical to TRBD2. The germline CDR1 and CDR2 sequences are SNHLY and FYNNEI. V gave up 10 bases and J gave up 0 bases; unmatched junction bases: 6. There are 14 residues in the CDR3. CDR3 in DNA: TGTGCCACTAAGCGGGAAAGCTCCTACAATGAGCAGTTCTTC. It codes for CATKRESSYNEQFF.

V is TRBV19 and J is TRBJ2-2; D assignment may be TRBD1 or TRBD2 (5 bases each). Germline V gene data show CDR1 as LNHDA and CDR2 as SQIVND (reference sequence). This CDR3 comprises 14 residues. V lost 6 bases to trimming and J lost 1 base, with 9 bases between them. The chain's CDR3 is CASRGDRNTGELFF. For the CDR3, the DNA is TGTGCCAGTAGAGGGGACCGGAACACCGGGGAGCTGTTTTTT.

The rearrangement links TRBV7-2 to TRBJ1-1; D gene unclear. CDR3 length: 14 residues. Trimming pared 5 bases from V and 1 base from J, leaving 11 bases between. In germline, CDR1 is SGHTA, CDR2 FQGNSA. The CDR3 sequence is CASSPAWRNTEAFF. The CDR3 DNA sequence: TGTGCCAGCAGCCCCGCATGGCGGAACACTGAAGCTTTCTTT.

On this clone: At the DNA level, this CDR3 is encoded by other sequences in the same sample as well. CDR3 region: CAWSVSYEQYF. CDR3 DNA sequence: TGTGCCTGGAGTGTGTCCTACGAGCAGTACTTC. This chain joins TRBV30 and TRBJ2-7; D gene unclear. V was clipped by 0 bases and J by 1 base, with 1 base between them. The CDR3 runs to 11 residues. The germline V gene encodes CDR1 GTSNPN and CDR2 SVGIG (reference sequence).

The V call is TRBV9, the J call TRBJ1-2, with D unclear. The CDR3 spans 15 residues. V was cut by 8 bases and J by 5 bases, with 22 bases left in between. Germline-derived CDR1 and CDR2 are SGDLS and YYNGEE. Written as DNA, the CDR3 is TGTGCCAGTAACCCTAACGGGCAGGCAAGGTATGGCTACACCTTC. The encoded protein is CASNPNGQARYGYTF.

This clone has a single count. The sample holds other DNA sequences that translate to the same CDR3. The chain is built from TRBV18 and TRBJ2-7; a possible D gene is TRBD1 (5 bases). Germline assignment: CDR1 KGHSH and CDR2 LQKENI. The V end lost 0 bases, the J end lost 2 bases, and 8 bases lay between the germline ends. CDR3 length: 14 residues. The CDR3 loop is CASSPPGVPYEQYF. CDR3 DNA sequence: TGTGCCAGCTCACCACCAGGGGTCCCCTACGAGCAGTACTTC.

As concerns this clone: Additional DNA sequences in this sample encode the identical CDR3. The gene calls are TRBV5-1 and TRBJ1-5; no clear D. This CDR3 spans 13 amino acids. The germline CDR1 and CDR2 sequences are SGHRS and YFSETQ. Deletions cut 2 bases from V and 1 base from J, with 4 bases between. CDR3 sequence: CASSLGSNQPQHF. The CDR3, as DNA: TGCGCCAGCAGCTTAGGCAGCAATCAGCCCCAGCATTTT.

This chain links TRBV6-1 with TRBJ1-1; D call uncertain. V dropped 2 bases and J dropped 0 bases, with 7 bases sitting between them. Germline V CDR1 and CDR2: MNHNS, SASEGT. CDR3 length: 14 residues. This CDR3 reads CASSELAVNTEAFF. CDR3 coding DNA: TGTGCCAGCAGTGAACTGGCCGTGAACACTGAAGCTTTCTTT.

This clone was seen only once. V is TRBV18 and J is TRBJ1-5; D ambiguous. The germline V gene encodes CDR1 KGHSH and CDR2 LQKENI. CDR3 length: 14 amino acids. Deletions cut 6 bases from V and 1 base from J, with 10 bases between. The CDR3 DNA sequence: TGTGCCAGCTCCGTGGAGAAAAGCAATCAGCCCCAGCATTTT. This gives the protein CASSVEKSNQPQHF.

The J gene is TRBJ1-4, the V gene TRBV27; 12 bases are shared with TRBD1. CDR3 length: 14 amino acids. The germline V gene encodes CDR1 MNHEY and CDR2 SMNVEV (reference sequence). The V gene end was trimmed by 5 bases and the J gene end by 10 bases; junction bases not matched to a gene: 5. CDR3 in DNA: TGTGCCAGCAGTCCCGGGACAGGGGGCGCAAAACTGTTTTTT. As protein: CASSPGTGGAKLFF.

The chain is built from TRBV4-3 and TRBJ1-1; 8 bases match TRBD1. Trimming at V came to 3 bases and at J to 4 bases, leaving 1 base not matched to a gene. Germline lookup yields CDR1 LGHNA and CDR2 YSLEER. This CDR3 region has 13 residues. CDR3: CASSQTGVTEAFF. CDR3 in DNA: TGCGCCAGCAGCCAGACAGGGGTCACTGAAGCTTTCTTT.

This chain joins TRBV5-4 and TRBJ2-2, with D unclear. From germline, CDR1 is SGHNT and CDR2 YYREEE (reference sequence). V was cut by 3 bases and J by 0 bases, with 9 bases left in between. The CDR3 runs 15 residues. The CDR3 sequence is CASSSDLANTGELFF. The CDR3 DNA reads TGTGCCAGCAGCTCCGACTTAGCGAACACCGGGGAGCTGTTTTTT.

This chain joins TRBV5-1 and TRBJ1-5; 11 nucleotides agree with TRBD1. The CDR3 totals 16 residues. V shed 4 bases and J 2 bases; nucleotides not matched to a gene: 5. The germline V gene has CDR1 SGHRS and CDR2 YFSETQ. This chain's CDR3 is CASSRTGGPGNQPQHF. CDR3 bases: TGCGCCAGCAGCCGGACAGGGGGCCCCGGCAATCAGCCCCAGCATTTT.

This sequence joins TRBV2 and TRBJ1-5; D is undetermined. Between the trimmed V and J ends, which lost 4 bases and 0 bases, there was a span of 10 bases. The CDR3 spans 15 residues. CDR1 is SNHLY and CDR2 is FYNNEI in the germline V gene. The CDR3 nucleotides are TGTGCCAGCAGTGCTGAGTCGGGTAGCAATCAGCCCCAGCATTTT. Its translation is CASSAESGSNQPQHF.

The chain is built from TRBV7-9 and TRBJ2-5; 8 nucleotides line up with TRBD1. The junction had 5 bases not matched to a gene; V was cut back by 5 bases and J by 3 bases. In germline, CDR1 is SEHNR, CDR2 FQNEAQ (reference sequence). This CDR3 has 14 residues. The chain's CDR3 is CASSRDRREETQYF. CDR3 bases: TGTGCCAGCAGCCGGGACAGGCGTGAAGAGACCCAGTACTTC. Using reference TRBV7-9 and TRBJ2-5 for the parts outside the CDR3, the full variable domain is DTGVSQNPRHKITKRGQNVTFRCDPISEHNRLYWYRQTLGQGPEFLTYFQNEAQLEKSRLLSDRFSAERPKGSFSTLEIQRTEQGDSAMYLCASSRDRREETQYFGPGTRLLVL.

This chain uses TRBV5-6 with TRBJ2-7; 15 bases match TRBD2. The CDR3 spans 16 residues. Germline assignment: CDR1 SGHDT and CDR2 YYEEEE. V was clipped by 3 bases and J by 7 bases; unmatched bases: 8. CDR3 sequence reads: CASSWRTSGRAEEQYF. CDR3 DNA sequence: TGTGCCAGCAGCTGGAGGACTAGCGGGAGGGCCGAGGAGCAGTACTTC.

This chain joins TRBV25-1 and TRBJ2-2, with 11 bases identical to TRBD2. The CDR3 covers 17 residues. V trimming: 4 bases; J trimming: 7 bases; junction bases outside the gene matches: 11. From germline, CDR1 is MGHDK and CDR2 SYGVNS. CDR3 in amino acids: CASSAGSGRADIGELFF. The CDR3 DNA sequence: TGTGCCAGCAGTGCCGGTAGCGGGAGGGCAGATATCGGGGAGCTGTTTTTT.

V and J are TRBV5-4 and TRBJ1-2; tentatively, D is TRBD1 (5 bases). Trimming removed 4 bases from V and 3 bases from J, with 10 bases in between. This CDR3 contains 13 residues. The germline V gene encodes CDR1 SGHNT and CDR2 YYREEE (reference sequence). The DNA for the CDR3 is TGTGCCAGCAGCCAGGCGACAGACTATGGCTACACCTTC. It codes for CASSQATDYGYTF.

The chain recombines TRBV5-4 with TRBJ1-6; unclear D gene. CDR3 length: 14 residues. The germline V gene encodes CDR1 SGHNT and CDR2 YYREEE (reference sequence). Trimming stripped 5 bases from V and 9 bases from J, with 15 bases between. CDR3 sequence reads: CASSLERRSSPLHF. Here the CDR3 DNA reads TGTGCCAGCAGTCTGGAGAGGAGGAGTTCACCCCTCCACTTT.

The chain carries TRBV20-1 and TRBJ1-2, with D unclear. The germline V and J ends were trimmed by 5 bases and 3 bases, with 4 bases remaining between them. Germline V gene data show CDR1 as DFQATT and CDR2 as SNEGSKA (reference sequence). The CDR3 runs to 10 residues. The chain's CDR3 is CSADYYGYTF. In DNA form, the CDR3 reads TGCAGTGCTGATTACTATGGCTACACCTTC.

The chain joins TRBV2 to TRBJ2-7, with D uncertain. Per the germline V gene, CDR1 is SNHLY and CDR2 is FYNNEI. The CDR3 runs to 15 residues. Trimming pared 5 bases from V and 4 bases from J, leaving 18 bases between. The CDR3 sequence is CASSFPTVEAYEQYF. DNA of the CDR3: TGTGCCAGCAGTTTTCCGACGGTCGAGGCTTACGAGCAGTACTTC.

V gene TRBV7-2 combines with J gene TRBJ2-7; weak D call: TRBD1 (6 bases). CDR3 length: 15 amino acids. The germline V gene encodes CDR1 SGHTA and CDR2 FQGNSA. Trimming took off 5 bases at V and 2 bases at J, with 16 bases between the two ends. CDR3 sequence: CASSTTGRRPYEQYF. Written as DNA, the CDR3 is TGTGCCAGCAGCACCACAGGGCGCCGGCCCTACGAGCAGTACTTC.

The chain joins TRBV2 to TRBJ1-1; D unresolved. Germline V gene lookup returns CDR1 SNHLY and CDR2 FYNNEI. Trimming removed 7 bases from V and 7 bases from J, with 10 bases in between. CDR3 size: 11 residues. The CDR3 bases are TGTGCCAGCAAGGGCGGAATTGAAGCTTTCTTT. This encodes CASKGGIEAFF.

The chain carries TRBV7-2 and TRBJ2-2, with TRBD2 matching over 10 bases. V lost 6 bases and J lost 7; bases outside the gene matches: 8. CDR3 length: 15 residues. Germline V lookup: CDR1 SGHTA, CDR2 FQGNSA. The DNA of the CDR3 is TGTGCCAGCAGACCCACTAGCGGGGTTGACGGGGAGCTGTTTTTT. It translates to CASRPTSGVDGELFF. Looking up the rest from reference TRBV7-2 and TRBJ2-2 gives the full variable domain: GAGVSQSPSNKVTEKGKDVELRCDPISGHTALYWYRQSLGQGLEFLIYFQGNSAPDKSGLPSDRFSAERTGGSVSTLTIQRTQQEDSAVYLCASRPTSGVDGELFFGEGSRLTVL.